Sequencing of this TCR beta chain was carried out in a study of CD8+CD57+ T cells in acquired aplastic anemia. This clonotype was counted only a few times. No antigen is known for it. The patients chosen for sequencing had shown expansion of CD8+CD57+ cells (detected by flow cytometry). Among the patients, all had severe acquired aplastic anemia. Bead-based CD8+CD57+ cell enrichment yielded a mean 1.6 ug DNA. Using genomic DNA as the template, TCR beta VDJ and CDR3 profiling was carried out. MiXCR was run by TCRdb on the reads, yielding one entry per CDR3 protein. The profile shows about 20,000 distinct CDR3 sequences, almost 40% of them singletons. Broader study findings: Overlap between patients and controls comprised 25 to 35 CD8+ CDR3 sequences. Among patients, CD8+CD57+ cells displayed less diversity than the total CD4+ and CD8+ pools did. Patients showed no significant difference from controls in CD8+ Simpson's diversity.

The V segment lost 0 bases and the J segment 5 bases; nucleotides outside the gene matches: 5. The CDR3 consists of 15 residues. CDR1 is SGDLS and CDR2 is YYNGEE in the germline V gene. The chain is built from TRBV9 and TRBJ2-5, with 9 positions matching TRBD2. Sequenced material: CD8+CD57+ T cells sorted from PBMCs. The subset denotes: bead-enriched CD8+CD57+ effector memory T cells from SAA patients. The TCR originated in a human donor with aplastic anemia. CDR3 residues: CASSVAREGRETQYF. The CDR3 DNA is TGTGCCAGCAGCGTAGCGCGGGAGGGCCGGGAGACCCAGTACTTC.